These 20 T cell receptor beta chains were all obtained from the same sample, sequenced in a study of blood T cells in healthy people across ages. Using a J-beta primer mix together with a sample-barcoded 5' primer, a second PCR was run for roughly 6 to 11 cycles. MiXCR was run by TCRdb on the 5' RACE reads, yielding one entry per CDR3 protein. The sample consists of over a million distinct CDR3 sequences, roughly 64% of them appearing once. Sequencing was carried out using blood. The receptors derive from a man aged 18 to 29 in good health.

This chain links TRBV7-9 with TRBJ2-1, with D unresolved. V was shortened by 8 bases and J by 0 bases, with 17 bases between the two germline ends. The CDR3 has 16 amino acids. Germline-derived CDR1 and CDR2 are SEHNR and FQNEAQ (reference sequence). Here the CDR3 reads CASSPPESSSYNEQFF. The CDR3 region has the DNA TGTGCCAGCTCCCCCCCGGAATCGAGCTCCTACAATGAGCAGTTCTTC.

This chain uses TRBV20-1 with TRBJ2-3, with 7 bases aligning to TRBD2. The V and J ends lost 0 bases and 4 bases, in that order; junction bases with no gene match: 13. The CDR3 sequence is 17 residues long. Germline CDR1 DFQATT, CDR2 SNEGSKA (reference sequence). The CDR3 protein is CSARDQGGSSTPDTQYF. The CDR3 DNA reads TGCAGTGCTAGAGATCAGGGAGGGAGCAGCACCCCAGATACGCAGTATTTT.

CDR3 sequence reads: CASTPLEGGGYTF. The CDR3 DNA reads as TGCGCCAGCACCCCGTTGGAGGGTGGTGGCTACACCTTC. The chain links TRBV5-1 to TRBJ1-2; D not certain. Germline V gene sequence: CDR1 SGHRS, CDR2 YFSETQ. The CDR3 is 13 residues long. Trimming left V 6 bases short and J 7 bases short, with 16 bases between.

The chain is built from TRBV20-1 and TRBJ2-7; 9 nucleotides match TRBD2. J lost 3 bases, V lost 6 bases, and 6 bases had no gene match. The germline CDR1 and CDR2 sequences are DFQATT and SNEGSKA (reference sequence). The CDR3 spans 13 residues. CDR3 residues: CSARLADLYEQYF. DNA for the CDR3: TGCAGTGCCCGACTAGCGGACCTCTACGAGCAGTACTTC.

V usage is TRBV7-9 and J usage is TRBJ1-2; 8 positions match TRBD1. Germline-derived CDR1 and CDR2 are SEHNR and FQNEAQ (reference sequence). The CDR3 length is 14 residues. V lost 5 bases and J lost 5; bases outside the gene matches: 7. In DNA, the CDR3 is TGTGCCAGCAGCAATACCGGGACAGGATATGGCTACACCTTC. Its translation is CASSNTGTGYGYTF.

This clonotype was observed a handful of times. The chain couples TRBV4-1 to TRBJ2-1; 8 positions agree with TRBD1. The trim removed 3 bases at V and 7 bases at J, leaving 5 bases unmatched. Germline assignment: CDR1 MGHRA and CDR2 YSYEKL. This CDR3 is built from 14 residues. The CDR3 region is CASSQTDRENEQFF. In nucleotides, the CDR3 is TGCGCCAGCAGCCAGACGGACAGGGAGAATGAGCAGTTCTTC.

The genes are TRBV6-6 and TRBJ2-3; D could derive from TRBD1 or TRBD2 (6 bases each). This CDR3 has 15 residues. Deletions cut 3 bases from V and 1 base from J, with 11 bases between. In germline, CDR1 is MNHNY, CDR2 SVGAGI (reference sequence). In nucleotides, the CDR3 is TGTGCCAGCAGTTATTCGGGGGCCCGCACAGATACGCAGTATTTT. Its protein product is CASSYSGARTDTQYF.

The chain couples TRBV7-9 to TRBJ2-3; maybe TRBD2 (5 bases). V lost 0 bases to trimming and J lost 7 bases, with 14 bases between them. Germline CDR1 reads SEHNR; CDR2 reads FQNEAQ (reference sequence). This CDR3 has 15 residues. The CDR3 DNA follows: TGTGCCAGCAGCTTAGCAGGGCGGGCCTATAATACGCAGTATTTT. Translating it yields CASSLAGRAYNTQYF. Full variable domain (rest looked up from reference TRBV7-9 and TRBJ2-3): DTGVSQNPRHKITKRGQNVTFRCDPISEHNRLYWYRQTLGQGPEFLTYFQNEAQLEKSRLLSDRFSAERPKGSFSTLEIQRTEQGDSAMYLCASSLAGRAYNTQYFGPGTRLTVL.

The J gene is TRBJ2-1, the V gene TRBV6-5, with TRBD2 identical over 7 bases. The CDR3 is 14 amino acids. V shed 3 bases, J shed 8 bases, and the junction held 7 bases outside the gene matches. Germline V lookup: CDR1 MNHEY, CDR2 SVGAGI. The CDR3 loop reads CASSYAGRDDEQFF. The CDR3 DNA reads as TGTGCCAGCAGTTATGCAGGGAGGGATGATGAGCAGTTCTTC.

This clonotype was observed a handful of times. This chain uses TRBV29-1 with TRBJ2-3; TRBD2 matches 9 bases. The V gene end was trimmed by 4 bases and the J gene end by 0 bases; junction bases not matched to a gene: 2. CDR1 and CDR2 from the germline V gene are SQVTM and ANQGSEA. CDR3 length equals 14 residues. CDR3 bases: TGCAGCGTTGCGGGACTAGCAAGCACAGATACGCAGTATTTT. As protein: CSVAGLASTDTQYF.

This clonotype was seen only a few times. The V and J genes are TRBV4-1 and TRBJ2-1; D gene ambiguous. CDR3 size: 13 residues. Germline loops: CDR1 MGHRA, CDR2 YSYEKL. Trimming took off 0 bases at V and 7 bases at J, with 7 bases between the two ends. The CDR3 DNA is TGCGCCAGCAGCCAAGATTTTAGGAATGAGCAGTTCTTC. Its translation: CASSQDFRNEQFF.

As DNA, the CDR3 is TGTGCCAGCACGACACCTTTCGACAGTCTTAATGAAAAACTGTTTTTT. This codes for CASTTPFDSLNEKLFF. The chain links TRBV6-1 to TRBJ1-4, with D maybe TRBD1 (5 bases). V was clipped by 7 bases and J by 4 bases, with 19 bases between them. CDR1 and CDR2 from the germline V gene are MNHNS and SASEGT. This CDR3 is 16 amino acids long.

The V and J genes are TRBV30 and TRBJ1-1; 7 bases match TRBD1. The germline V gene encodes CDR1 GTSNPN and CDR2 SVGIG (reference sequence). Losses at the gene ends were 1 base for V and 1 base for J; bases not matched to a gene: 0. This CDR3 has 13 amino acids. The CDR3 bases are TGTGCCTGGAGTGACAGGGGGAACACTGAAGCTTTCTTT. Its translation: CAWSDRGNTEAFF.

Remarks on this clonotype: This could be a read error, since a much larger clone is one nucleotide away. The CDR3 coding sequence is TGCAGCGGGGGGACAGGCTATAGCTACACCTTC. It specifies CSGGTGYSYTF. The chain recombines TRBV29-1 with TRBJ1-2, with 8 bases fitting TRBD1. CDR1 SQVTM and CDR2 ANQGSEA come from the germline V gene. The CDR3 loop spans 11 amino acids.

The CDR3 spells CSAGTNTVWQNSYEQYF. CDR3 DNA: TGCAGTGCTGGCACCAACACTGTCTGGCAAAACTCCTACGAGCAGTACTTC. The chain couples TRBV20-1 to TRBJ2-7; D is unclear. The CDR3 contains 17 residues. The V end lost 5 bases, the J end lost 0 bases, and 23 bases lay between the germline ends. Per the germline V gene, CDR1 is DFQATT and CDR2 is SNEGSKA (reference sequence).

The CDR3 coding sequence is TGTGCCAGCAGCCAAGATACTATCTGGGGGACTGAAGCTTTCTTT. It codes for CASSQDTIWGTEAFF. The rearrangement links TRBV14 to TRBJ1-1; tentatively, D is TRBD1 (5 bases). Per the germline V gene, CDR1 is SGHDN and CDR2 is FVKESK. V was pared by 0 bases and J by 5 bases, with 13 bases between. The CDR3 covers 15 residues. Together with reference TRBV14 and TRBJ1-1, the CDR3 gives the full variable domain: EAGVTQFPSHSVIEKGQTVTLRCDPISGHDNLYWYRRVMGKEIKFLLHFVKESKQDESGMPNNRFLAERTGGTYSTLKVQPAELEDSGVYFCASSQDTIWGTEAFFGQGTRLTVV.

The chain couples TRBV20-1 to TRBJ2-3, with 8 bases aligning to TRBD2. Germline-derived CDR1 and CDR2 are DFQATT and SNEGSKA (reference sequence). The trim removed 5 bases at V and 4 bases at J, leaving 5 bases unmatched. CDR3 size: 13 residues. The CDR3 region has the DNA TGCAGTGCTTTTAGCGGGATCGCAGATACGCAGTATTTT. It translates to CSAFSGIADTQYF.

The chain has TRBV29-1 and TRBJ2-3, with 11 positions matching TRBD1. Trimming at V came to 2 bases and at J to 5 bases, leaving 3 bases not matched to a gene. Germline CDR1 is SQVTM and CDR2 is ANQGSEA. This CDR3 contains 14 residues. The CDR3: CSVERDRGLDTQYF. CDR3 sequence (DNA): TGCAGCGTTGAACGGGACAGGGGGTTAGATACGCAGTATTTT.

This chain uses TRBV27 with TRBJ2-3; D may be TRBD2 (6 bases). CDR1 and CDR2 from the germline V gene are MNHEY and SMNVEV (reference sequence). The germline V and J ends were trimmed by 8 bases and 3 bases, with 24 bases remaining between them. The CDR3 is 17 residues long. CDR3 sequence reads: CASQRRQSGRLTDTQYF. CDR3 DNA: TGTGCCAGCCAAAGGCGACAAAGTGGGAGGTTAACAGATACGCAGTATTTT.

The V and J genes are TRBV29-1 and TRBJ2-5; 8 bases map to TRBD1. The CDR3 has 18 residues. After removal of 5 bases from V and 2 bases from J, the junction contained 19 bases not matched to a gene. The germline CDR1 and CDR2 sequences are SQVTM and ANQGSEA. The CDR3 loop is CSVYSRDRLDGIQETQYF. The CDR3 DNA follows: TGCAGCGTTTATTCCAGGGACAGGTTGGACGGGATTCAAGAGACCCAGTACTTC.